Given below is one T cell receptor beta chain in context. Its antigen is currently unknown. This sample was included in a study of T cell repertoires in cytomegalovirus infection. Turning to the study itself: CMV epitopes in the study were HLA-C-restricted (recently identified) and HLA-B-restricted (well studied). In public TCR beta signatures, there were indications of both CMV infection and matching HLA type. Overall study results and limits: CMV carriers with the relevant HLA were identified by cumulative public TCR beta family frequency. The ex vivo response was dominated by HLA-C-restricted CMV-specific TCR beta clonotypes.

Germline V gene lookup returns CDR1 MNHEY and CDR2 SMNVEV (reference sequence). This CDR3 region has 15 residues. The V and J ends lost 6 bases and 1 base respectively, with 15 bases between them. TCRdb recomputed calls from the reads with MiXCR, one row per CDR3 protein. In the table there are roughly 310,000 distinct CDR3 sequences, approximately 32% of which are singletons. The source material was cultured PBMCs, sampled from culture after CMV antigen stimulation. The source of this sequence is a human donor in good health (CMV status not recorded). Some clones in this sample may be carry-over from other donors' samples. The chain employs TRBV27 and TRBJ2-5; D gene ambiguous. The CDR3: CASSRRGMTQETQYF. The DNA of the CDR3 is TGTGCCAGCAGCCGTCGCGGCATGACCCAAGAGACCCAGTACTTC.